This TCR beta chain was recovered during a study of blood T cell repertoires in COVID-19. Study-wide context: Sites across the United States, Italy and Spain contributed samples from acute and convalescent COVID-19. Sample material is recorded as cDNA or gDNA derived from T cells, B-cell-depleted T cells, or PBMCs.

Sequencing was performed with immunoSEQ multiplex PCR; in TCRdb, only in-frame clones are kept and a portion is missing. The sample records around 400,000 clones, around 87% being singletons. The CDR3 extends over 13 amino acids. Trimming took 3 bases from V and 2 from J, leaving 7 bases between them. In germline, CDR1 is SGHTS, CDR2 YDEGEE. This clone was counted only a few times. The chain recombines TRBV5-8 with TRBJ2-3; D not certain. Sequenced sample: peripheral blood. This clonotype was obtained from a woman in her sixties or seventies with COVID-19, enrolled during active disease. CDR3 amino acids: CASSSPNTDTQYF. The CDR3 DNA sequence: TGTGCCAGCAGCTCCCCTAACACAGATACGCAGTATTTT.